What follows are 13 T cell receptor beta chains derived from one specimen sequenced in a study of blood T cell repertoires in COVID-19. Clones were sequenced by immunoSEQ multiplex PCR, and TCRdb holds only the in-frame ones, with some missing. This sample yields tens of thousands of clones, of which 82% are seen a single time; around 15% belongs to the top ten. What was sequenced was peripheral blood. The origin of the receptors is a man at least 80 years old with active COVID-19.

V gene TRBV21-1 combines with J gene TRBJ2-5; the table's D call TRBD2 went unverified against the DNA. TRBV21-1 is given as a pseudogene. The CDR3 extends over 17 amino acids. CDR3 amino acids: CASSKVIAGGNQETQYF. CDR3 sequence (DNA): TGTGCCAGCAGCAAAGTCATAGCGGGGGGAAATCAAGAGACCCAGTACTTC.

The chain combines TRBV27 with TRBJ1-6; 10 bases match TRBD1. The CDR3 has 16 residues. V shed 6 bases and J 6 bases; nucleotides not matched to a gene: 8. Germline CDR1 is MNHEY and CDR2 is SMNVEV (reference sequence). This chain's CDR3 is CASSHLRDRGNSPLHF. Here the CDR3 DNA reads TGTGCCAGCAGCCATTTAAGGGACAGGGGTAATTCACCCCTCCACTTT.

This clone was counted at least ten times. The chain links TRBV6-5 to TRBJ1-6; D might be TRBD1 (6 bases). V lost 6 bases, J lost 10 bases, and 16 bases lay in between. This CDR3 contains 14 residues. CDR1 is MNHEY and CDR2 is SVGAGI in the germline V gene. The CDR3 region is CASSQNRVSSPLHF. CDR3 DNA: TGTGCCAGCAGCCAGAACAGGGTATCCTCACCCCTCCACTTT.

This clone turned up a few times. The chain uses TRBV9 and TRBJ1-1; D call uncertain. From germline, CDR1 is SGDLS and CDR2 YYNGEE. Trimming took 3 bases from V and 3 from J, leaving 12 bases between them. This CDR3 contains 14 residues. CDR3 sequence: CASSGKYRDTEAFF. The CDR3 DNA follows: TGTGCCAGCAGCGGAAAGTATCGGGACACTGAAGCTTTCTTT.

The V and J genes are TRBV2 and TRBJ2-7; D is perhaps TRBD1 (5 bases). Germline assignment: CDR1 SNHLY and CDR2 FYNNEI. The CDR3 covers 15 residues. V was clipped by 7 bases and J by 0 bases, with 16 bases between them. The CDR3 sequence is CASTKDTLVSYEQYF. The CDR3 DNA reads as TGTGCCAGCACCAAGGACACTTTAGTCTCCTACGAGCAGTACTTC.

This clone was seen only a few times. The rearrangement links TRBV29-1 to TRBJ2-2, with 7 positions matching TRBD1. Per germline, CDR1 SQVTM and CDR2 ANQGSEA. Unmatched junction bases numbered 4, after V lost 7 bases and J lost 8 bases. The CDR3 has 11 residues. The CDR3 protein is CSAQDRGELFF. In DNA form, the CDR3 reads TGCAGCGCCCAGGACAGGGGGGAGCTGTTTTTT.

CDR3 DNA: TGTGCCAGCAGTCAGGCTGGGGGACTAGCGGGGGGCCGGCAGTTCTTC. It specifies CASSQAGGLAGGRQFF. The rearrangement links TRBV6-2 or TRBV6-3 to TRBJ2-1, with 15 positions matching TRBD2. J gave up 12 bases and V 5 bases, and 11 bases lay outside the gene matches. This CDR3 is 16 amino acids long. Germline loops: CDR1 MNHEY, CDR2 SVGEGT.

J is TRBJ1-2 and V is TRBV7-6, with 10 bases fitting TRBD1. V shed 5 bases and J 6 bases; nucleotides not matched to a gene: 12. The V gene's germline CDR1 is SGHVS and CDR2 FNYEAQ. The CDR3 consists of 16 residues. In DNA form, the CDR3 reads TGTGCCAGCAGCGCGCAGACAGGGGGCCTCGGGGATGGCTACACCTTC. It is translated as CASSAQTGGLGDGYTF.

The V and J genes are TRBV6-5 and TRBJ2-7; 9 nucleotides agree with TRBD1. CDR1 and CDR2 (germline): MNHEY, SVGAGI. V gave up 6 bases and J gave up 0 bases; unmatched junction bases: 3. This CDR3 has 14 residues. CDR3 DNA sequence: TGTGCCAGCAGAGGGACAGGGAGCTCCTACGAGCAGTACTTC. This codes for CASRGTGSSYEQYF.

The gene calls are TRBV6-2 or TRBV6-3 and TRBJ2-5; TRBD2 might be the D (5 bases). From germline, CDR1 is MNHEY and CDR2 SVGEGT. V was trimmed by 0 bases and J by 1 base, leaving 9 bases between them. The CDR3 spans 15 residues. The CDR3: CASSYSAVPQETQYF. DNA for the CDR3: TGTGCCAGCAGTTACTCAGCGGTACCCCAAGAGACCCAGTACTTC.

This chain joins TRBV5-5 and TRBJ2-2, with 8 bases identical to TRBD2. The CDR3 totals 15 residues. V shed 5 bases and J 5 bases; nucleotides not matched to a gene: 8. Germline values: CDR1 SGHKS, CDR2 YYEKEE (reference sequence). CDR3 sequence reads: CASRVLAGLTGELFF. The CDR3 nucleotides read TGTGCCAGCAGGGTTTTAGCGGGGTTAACCGGGGAGCTGTTTTTT.

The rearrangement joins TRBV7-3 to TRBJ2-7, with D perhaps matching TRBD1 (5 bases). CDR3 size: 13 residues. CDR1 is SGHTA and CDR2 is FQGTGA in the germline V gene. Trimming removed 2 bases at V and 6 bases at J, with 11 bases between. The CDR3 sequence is CASSLWQGREQYF. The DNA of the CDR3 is TGTGCCAGCAGCTTATGGCAGGGTCGCGAGCAGTACTTC.

The CDR3 DNA sequence: TGTGCCAGCAGCCTTGACAGGGGGCTTAATCAGCCCCAGCATTTT. Translation: CASSLDRGLNQPQHF. The chain joins TRBV7-8 to TRBJ1-5; 10 bases map to TRBD1. The CDR3 is 15 residues long. The germline gives CDR1 SGHVS, CDR2 FQNEAQ. After removal of 5 bases from V and 4 bases from J, the junction contained 5 bases not matched to a gene.